This T cell receptor (beta chain) emerged from a study of cytomegalovirus exposure and HLA in healthy donors. General study results and limits: In a later analysis, more than 15,000 TCR beta sequences were associated with HLA alleles at 0.05 false discovery rate. An analysis that came later showed most CMV-associated TCR beta chains appearing HLA-restricted.

To note about this clone: What it binds is unknown.

Germline V gene lookup returns CDR1 SQVTM and CDR2 ANQGSEA. V was clipped by 2 bases and J by 9 bases, with 14 bases between them. The CDR3 runs to 13 residues. Both 60 Vbeta primers and 13 Jbeta primers went into the PCR. Here immunoSEQ multiplex PCR was the method, and the copy in TCRdb shows in-frame clones only, minus some. The top ten clones hold just over 8% of a sample with about 83,000 clones, about two thirds of them seen once. Sequenced: PBMCs. The receptor comes from a man between 60 and 70 years old in good health and CMV-seronegative. V gene TRBV29-1 combines with J gene TRBJ1-5; D possibly corresponds to TRBD1 (5 bases). CDR3 region: CSVETGDSGPQHF. CDR3 nucleotide sequence: TGCAGCGTTGAAACAGGTGATTCGGGGCCCCAGCATTTT. The variable domain in full, with the rest retrieved from reference TRBV29-1 and TRBJ1-5, is SAVISQKPSRDICQRGTSLTIQCQVDSQVTMMFWYRQQPGQSLTLIATANQGSEATYESGFVIDKFPISRPNLTFSTLTVSNMSPEDSSIYLCSVETGDSGPQHFGDGTRLSIL.